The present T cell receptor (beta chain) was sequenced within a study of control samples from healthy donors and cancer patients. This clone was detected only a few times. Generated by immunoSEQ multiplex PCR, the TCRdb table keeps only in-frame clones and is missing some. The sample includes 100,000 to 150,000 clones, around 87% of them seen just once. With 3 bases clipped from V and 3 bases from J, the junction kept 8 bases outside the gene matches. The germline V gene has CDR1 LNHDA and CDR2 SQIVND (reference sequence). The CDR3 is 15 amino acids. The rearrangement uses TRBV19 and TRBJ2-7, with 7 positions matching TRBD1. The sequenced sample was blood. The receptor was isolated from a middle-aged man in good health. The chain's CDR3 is CASSMSGDSHYEQYF. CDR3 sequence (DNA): TGTGCCAGTAGTATGTCCGGGGACAGCCACTACGAGCAGTACTTC.